This T cell receptor beta chain was recovered during a study of breast tumors, draining lymph nodes, adjacent tissues. Breast cancer patients provided tissue from their axillary draining lymph nodes. TCRdb analysed the multiplex PCR reads with MiXCR anew, one entry per CDR3 protein. The profile covers 70,000 to 85,000 distinct CDR3 sequences, with 15% to 20% appearing a single time and around 2.5% taken by the ten largest. Broader study findings: Data fit most tumor T cells coming from lymph node, expanding in tumor. Tumor repertoires ranked between lymph nodes and nontumor tissue in diversity, with V and J gene preferences. That most tumor T cells come from lymph nodes remained unproven. Luminal-like breast cancer showed significantly greater tumor-nontumor repertoire similarity than basal-like breast cancer did.

This clonotype was seen many times. Its specificity is unknown. The length of the CDR3 is 15 residues. The ends were cut back, 6 bases at V and 2 bases at J, with 14 bases in the middle. Germline V lookup: CDR1 LNHDA, CDR2 SQIVND (reference sequence). Specimen: axillary lymph node tissue. The origin of this receptor is a female donor with breast cancer. Some clones in this sample may be carry-over from other donors' samples. The V gene is TRBV19, the J gene TRBJ2-1; D is perhaps TRBD1 (5 bases). The CDR3: CASRGQRDAYNEQFF. CDR3 bases: TGTGCCAGTAGGGGGCAGCGCGACGCCTACAATGAGCAGTTCTTC.